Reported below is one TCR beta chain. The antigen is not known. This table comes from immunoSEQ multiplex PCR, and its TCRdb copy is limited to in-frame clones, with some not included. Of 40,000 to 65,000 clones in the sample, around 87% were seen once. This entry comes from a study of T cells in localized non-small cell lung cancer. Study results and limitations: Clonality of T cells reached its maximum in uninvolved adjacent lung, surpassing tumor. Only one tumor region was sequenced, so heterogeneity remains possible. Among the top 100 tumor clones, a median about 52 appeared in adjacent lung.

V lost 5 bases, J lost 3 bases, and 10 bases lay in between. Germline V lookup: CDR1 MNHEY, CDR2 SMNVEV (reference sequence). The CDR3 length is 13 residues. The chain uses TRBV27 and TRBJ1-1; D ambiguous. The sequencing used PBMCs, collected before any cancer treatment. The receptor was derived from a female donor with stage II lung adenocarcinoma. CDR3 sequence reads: CASSEAPYTEAFF. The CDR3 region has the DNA TGTGCCAGCAGTGAGGCCCCTTACACTGAAGCTTTCTTT.